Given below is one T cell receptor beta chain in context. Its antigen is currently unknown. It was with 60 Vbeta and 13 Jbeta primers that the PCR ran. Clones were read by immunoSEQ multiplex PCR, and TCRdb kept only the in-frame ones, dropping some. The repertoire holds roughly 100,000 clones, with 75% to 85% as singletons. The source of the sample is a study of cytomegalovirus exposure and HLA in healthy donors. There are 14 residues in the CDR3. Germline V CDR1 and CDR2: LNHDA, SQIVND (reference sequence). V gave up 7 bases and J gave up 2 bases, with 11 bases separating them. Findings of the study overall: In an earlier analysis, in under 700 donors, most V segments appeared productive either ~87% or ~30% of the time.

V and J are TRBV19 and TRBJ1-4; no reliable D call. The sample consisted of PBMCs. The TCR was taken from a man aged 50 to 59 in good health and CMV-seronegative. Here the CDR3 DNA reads TGTGCCAGTACTTTGGCGGGGACTAATGAAAAACTGTTTTTT. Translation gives CASTLAGTNEKLFF. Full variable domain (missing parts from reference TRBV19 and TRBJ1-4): DGGITQSPKYLFRKEGQNVTLSCEQNLNHDAMYWYRQDPGQGLRLIYYSQIVNDFQKGDIAEGYSVSREKKESFPLTVTSAQKNPTAFYLCASTLAGTNEKLFFGSGTQLSVL.